A single sample gave rise to the 20 T cell receptor beta chains below, sequenced in a study of vaccination and CD4 T cells after COVID-19. Documented treatment: roughly 11-day PBMC culture with coronavirus spike peptide pools or control peptides (ViraFEST assay). For these TCRs, the target antigens are not known. At the Johns Hopkins FTIC core, DNA taken from cultured CD4+ T cells was sequenced by way of the Oncomine TCR Beta short-read assay. TCRdb reprocessed the PCR reads with MiXCR, giving one entry per CDR3 protein. The sample has 9,000 to 13,000 distinct CDR3 sequences, over 55% seen once; the top ten hold 20% to 25%. Input material: CD4+ T cells from blood, cultured in vitro. The receptors stem from a human donor who had recovered from COVID-19.

The chain couples TRBV7-8 to TRBJ1-2, with TRBD1 as a possible D gene (5 bases). Germline V gives CDR1 SGHVS, CDR2 FQNEAQ. The CDR3 loop spans 18 amino acids. Trimming removed 3 bases from V and 8 bases from J, with 28 bases in between. CDR3 protein: CASSFINMRGGPGDGYTF. Written as DNA, the CDR3 is TGTGCCAGCAGCTTCATCAATATGAGGGGCGGGCCGGGGGACGGCTACACCTTC.

The chain couples TRBV6-5 to TRBJ1-1; D uncertain. CDR1 is MNHEY, CDR2 SVGAGI, per germline. The CDR3 sequence is 15 residues long. V lost 4 bases and J 1 base, leaving 13 bases between the germline ends. The CDR3 reads CASSSKHGPNTEAFF. The CDR3, as DNA: TGTGCCAGCAGTTCCAAGCATGGACCGAACACTGAAGCTTTCTTT.

The rearrangement joins TRBV7-8 to TRBJ2-6, with 9 bases lining up with TRBD1. The CDR3 has 17 residues. Germline assignment: CDR1 SGHVS and CDR2 FQNEAQ. The V and J ends lost 5 bases and 1 base, in that order; junction bases with no gene match: 6. CDR3 loop: CASSEGTGRSGANVLTF. The CDR3 bases are TGTGCCAGCAGCGAAGGGACAGGGAGGTCTGGGGCCAACGTCCTGACTTTC.

This clonotype came up a few times. This chain joins TRBV20-1 and TRBJ2-1; D may be TRBD1 or TRBD2 (5 bases each). V was pared by 1 base and J by 4 bases, with 20 bases between. The V gene's germline CDR1 is DFQATT and CDR2 SNEGSKA (reference sequence). This CDR3 comprises 17 residues. Written as DNA, the CDR3 is TGCAGTGCTAGAGGGAGGTACTCAGGGACGGTTTACAATGAGCAGTTCTTC. Protein product: CSARGRYSGTVYNEQFF.

This clonotype was detected only a few times. The J gene is TRBJ1-1, the V gene TRBV20-1, with D perhaps matching TRBD1 (6 bases). With 0 bases removed from V and 4 bases from J, the gap between germline ends came to 12 bases. Germline V gene sequence: CDR1 DFQATT, CDR2 SNEGSKA (reference sequence). The CDR3 loop spans 14 amino acids. This chain's CDR3 is CSARDIRGPTEAFF. CDR3 nucleotides: TGCAGTGCTAGAGATATCCGGGGGCCCACTGAAGCTTTCTTT.

The chain combines TRBV4-2 with TRBJ1-3; 8 nucleotides align to TRBD1. The length of the CDR3 is 21 residues. Looked up from germline, CDR1 is LGHNA and CDR2 is YNFKEQ. The trim removed 2 bases at V and 4 bases at J, leaving 22 bases unmatched. The CDR3 region has the DNA TGTGCCAGCAGCCAATTCCAACCTGCCCCTGGACAGGGAAAATCCGGAAACACCATATATTTT. It codes for CASSQFQPAPGQGKSGNTIYF.

The V and J genes are TRBV24-1 and TRBJ2-3; D could derive from TRBD1 or TRBD2 (5 bases each). V lost 4 bases, J lost 6 bases, and 13 bases lay in between. The CDR3 consists of 14 residues. Germline V lookup: CDR1 KGHDR, CDR2 SFDVKD. The CDR3 region has the DNA TGTGCCACCAGTGACCGGGACCGCGCCGATACGCAGTATTTT. As protein: CATSDRDRADTQYF.

This chain joins TRBV27 and TRBJ2-6; unclear D gene. The CDR3 runs to 18 residues. The V gene's germline CDR1 is MNHEY and CDR2 SMNVEV (reference sequence). The V end was cut by 7 bases, the J end by 0 bases, with 19 bases between. The CDR3 reads CASTLFSIWDSGANVLTF. CDR3 in DNA: TGTGCCAGCACCCTCTTCTCCATCTGGGACTCTGGGGCCAACGTCCTGACTTTC.

The chain couples TRBV6-1 to TRBJ1-1; D perhaps matches TRBD1 (6 bases). The CDR3 extends over 17 amino acids. CDR1 and CDR2 from the germline V gene are MNHNS and SASEGT. V lost 5 bases to trimming and J lost 1 base, with 20 bases between them. Here the CDR3 DNA reads TGTGCCAGCAGTAGCCCAACTTACAGGGTAGGGAACACTGAAGCTTTCTTT. It encodes CASSSPTYRVGNTEAFF.

The J gene is TRBJ1-2, the V gene TRBV18; possibly TRBD1 for D (6 bases). V was cut by 4 bases and J by 4 bases, with 16 bases left in between. In germline, CDR1 is KGHSH, CDR2 LQKENI. This CDR3 has 15 residues. CDR3 sequence: CASSLTDSWGYGYTF. CDR3 coding DNA: TGTGCCAGCTCACTTACGGACAGCTGGGGCTATGGCTACACCTTC.

The J gene is TRBJ1-1, the V gene TRBV28; D might be TRBD1 (5 bases). Per the germline V gene, CDR1 is MDHEN and CDR2 is SYDVKM. The V gene lost 6 bases and the J gene lost 2 bases, with 16 bases spanning the gap. The CDR3 is 15 amino acids. In nucleotides, the CDR3 is TGTGCCAGCAGCTTTATGCTCGGGGGAAACACTGAAGCTTTCTTT. Amino acid sequence: CASSFMLGGNTEAFF.

The J gene is TRBJ2-6, the V gene TRBV12-5; D is tentatively TRBD1 or TRBD2 (5 bases each). Trimming removed 2 bases at V and 0 bases at J, with 14 bases between. The germline V gene encodes CDR1 LGHNT and CDR2 FRNRAP. The CDR3 has 18 residues. As DNA, the CDR3 is TGTGCTAGTGGTTTGTCAGGGACCCCGAGCTCTGGGGCCAACGTCCTGACTTTC. This encodes CASGLSGTPSSGANVLTF.

This chain connects TRBV14 to TRBJ1-1; D is ambiguous. V lost 0 bases, J lost 1 base, and 15 bases lay in between. The germline V gene has CDR1 SGHDN and CDR2 FVKESK. There are 17 residues in the CDR3. DNA for the CDR3: TGTGCCAGCAGCCAAGATATCGGGAACGGCCGGAACACTGAAGCTTTCTTT. Translation: CASSQDIGNGRNTEAFF. Together with reference TRBV14 and TRBJ1-1, the CDR3 gives the full variable domain: EAGVTQFPSHSVIEKGQTVTLRCDPISGHDNLYWYRRVMGKEIKFLLHFVKESKQDESGMPNNRFLAERTGGTYSTLKVQPAELEDSGVYFCASSQDIGNGRNTEAFFGQGTRLTVV.

The rearrangement uses TRBV7-9 and TRBJ1-2; no definite D call. Trimming shortened V by 4 bases and J by 8 bases, and 14 bases separated the two germline ends. The CDR3 is 13 residues long. Germline V gene sequence: CDR1 SEHNR, CDR2 FQNEAQ (reference sequence). CDR3 region: CASSSMRIRGYTF. CDR3 nucleotide sequence: TGTGCCAGCAGCTCCATGAGGATCCGGGGCTACACCTTC.

This chain uses TRBV20-1 with TRBJ2-2; D possibly corresponds to TRBD2 (6 bases). Germline V gene sequence: CDR1 DFQATT, CDR2 SNEGSKA (reference sequence). This CDR3 has 15 amino acids. V lost 2 bases, J lost 4 bases, and 14 bases lay in between. The CDR3 nucleotides are TGCAGTGCTAGAATGGAGGGGACCGCCACCGGGGAGCTGTTTTTT. Translating gives CSARMEGTATGELFF.

V and J are TRBV12-5 and TRBJ2-3; no reliable D call. Germline V gives CDR1 LGHNT, CDR2 FRNRAP. The CDR3 totals 14 residues. V was pared by 6 bases and J by 2 bases, with 12 bases between. CDR3 amino acids: CASGSRPLTDTQYF. Here the CDR3 DNA reads TGTGCTAGTGGCTCGAGACCTCTCACAGATACGCAGTATTTT.

V gene TRBV5-1 combines with J gene TRBJ1-1; tentatively, D is TRBD1 (5 bases). The CDR3 extends over 14 amino acids. The germline V gene encodes CDR1 SGHRS and CDR2 YFSETQ. V was shortened by 5 bases and J by 4 bases, with 15 bases between the two germline ends. CDR3 nucleotide sequence: TGCGCCAGCAGGAGCTTGGGGGGGGGCACTGAAGCTTTCTTT. Its translation: CASRSLGGGTEAFF.

This clonotype appeared a few times. This sequence joins TRBV6-1 and TRBJ1-1; D perhaps matches TRBD1 (6 bases). This CDR3 is built from 15 residues. The ends were cut back, 8 bases at V and 0 bases at J, with 16 bases in the middle. Per the germline V gene, CDR1 is MNHNS and CDR2 is SASEGT. The CDR3 here is CASRSVYRVNTEAFF. The CDR3 bases are TGTGCCAGCCGCTCCGTATACAGGGTGAACACTGAAGCTTTCTTT.

Only a few counts were recorded for this clonotype. The J gene is TRBJ1-6, the V gene TRBV2; D might be TRBD1 (6 bases). There are 14 residues in the CDR3. The V and J ends lost 4 bases and 6 bases respectively, with 10 bases between them. Per germline, CDR1 SNHLY and CDR2 FYNNEI. CDR3 nucleotide sequence: TGTGCCAGCAGTGTGGGGGGGGCTAATTCACCCCTCCACTTT. As protein: CASSVGGANSPLHF.

This sequence joins TRBV10-3 and TRBJ1-1, with D unclear. Looked up from germline, CDR1 is ENHRY and CDR2 is SYGVKD. Trimming pared 7 bases from V and 4 bases from J, leaving 13 bases between. This CDR3 spans 13 amino acids. CDR3 loop: CAITPGRSTEAFF. The CDR3 DNA reads TGTGCCATCACCCCCGGACGGAGCACTGAAGCTTTCTTT.